This T cell receptor (beta chain) originates from a study of human T cells and chemical hapten exposure. Background on the study: Weekly scalp doses of diphenylcyclopropenone were given to patients during the approximately 23-week study. Small pooled library volume differences chiefly drove per-sample TCR yield variation.

A single record per CDR3 protein comes from TCRdb applying MiXCR to the RACE reads. The data contain approximately 370,000 distinct CDR3 sequences, 5.5% of them seen just once; the ten biggest clones take up around 8%. As to time point: pre-sensitization, week 0. Treatment specified: therapeutic diphenylcyclopropenone sensitization with weekly scalp DPC. This clonotype was seen many times. V shed 6 bases and J 1 base; nucleotides not matched to a gene: 3. From germline, CDR1 is MNHEY and CDR2 SVGEGT. The CDR3 totals 14 residues. The gene calls are TRBV6-2 or TRBV6-3 and TRBJ1-1; 9 bases match TRBD1. Sequencing used whole blood, obtained in connection with sensitization to the hapten diphenylcyclopropenone (DPC). This receptor was obtained from a woman between 18 and 29 years old with alopecia areata. Some clones in this sample may be carry-over from other donors' samples. This CDR3 reads CASSRTGENTEAFF. The CDR3 DNA reads TGTGCCAGCAGCCGGACAGGGGAGAACACTGAAGCTTTCTTT.